The T cell receptor (beta chain) described here comes from a study of CD8 T cells in Susac syndrome. Study as a whole: When blood was collected, patients with Susac syndrome were therapy-naive, were taking corticosteroids, or were receiving intravenous immunoglobulin alone.

Study-level findings and limits: Within Susac syndrome CD4+ T cell repertoires, clonal expansion was not evident.

The CD8+ and CD4+ T cells were isolated magnetically using a negative isolation approach, whereas the TEMRA cells were enriched by FACS. About this clonotype itself: Its antigen is undetermined.

After extraction with the RNeasy kit, 0.5 to 1 ug of the RNA was reverse transcribed using random hexamers. Amplification of TCR beta CDR3 spanned 54 Vbeta and 13 Jbeta via immunoSEQ multiplex PCR. One entry per CDR3 protein, called by TCRdb with MiXCR from the immunoSEQ multiplex PCR reads. Here the sample spans around 170,000 distinct CDR3 sequences, approximately 94% being singletons. This clonotype originated in a human donor with Susac syndrome. The sample comprised CD4+ T cells from PBMCs.

The CDR3 sequence is CASSLRGGIDSNEQFF. CDR3 bases: TGTGCCAGCAGCTTACGCGGGGGCATAGATAGCAATGAGCAGTTCTTC. The chain is built from TRBV13 and TRBJ2-1; D is perhaps TRBD2 (7 bases). This CDR3 has 16 residues. Per germline, CDR1 PRHDT and CDR2 FYEKMQ (reference sequence). Trimming shortened V by 2 bases and J by 6 bases, and 17 bases separated the two germline ends.